A single sample gave rise to the 8 T cell receptor beta chains below, sequenced in a study of blood T cell repertoires in COVID-19. Method: immunoSEQ multiplex PCR; TCRdb's copy keeps in-frame clones and lacks some. The sample includes about 110,000 clones, 84% of them seen just once. Source material: peripheral blood. The receptors come from a human donor in a cohort sampled during active COVID-19.

The chain is built from TRBV4-1 and TRBJ1-3; possibly TRBD1 for D (5 bases). CDR3 size: 16 residues. V lost 1 base and J 2 bases, leaving 12 bases between the germline ends. Germline V CDR1 and CDR2: MGHRA, YSYEKL. Here the CDR3 DNA reads TGCGCCAGCAGCCAAGGAGAGACGGGGGCTGGAAACACCATATATTTT. This encodes CASSQGETGAGNTIYF.

The chain recombines TRBV3-1 (or the pseudogene TRBV3-2) with TRBJ2-1; TRBD2 aligns across 12 bases. Germline lookup yields CDR1 LGHDT and CDR2 YNNKEL (reference sequence). The J segment lost 4 bases and the V segment lost 0 bases, leaving 19 bases of the junction unmatched. The CDR3 consists of 22 residues. The CDR3 sequence: CASSQERPGLAGSGVVYNEQFF. DNA of the CDR3: TGTGCCAGCAGCCAAGAACGTCCGGGACTAGCGGGTTCAGGGGTTGTTTACAATGAGCAGTTCTTC.

The chain couples TRBV3-1 (or the pseudogene TRBV3-2) to TRBJ1-6, with D uncertain. The germline gives CDR1 LGHDT, CDR2 YNNKEL (reference sequence). CDR3 length equals 14 residues. Trimming removed 0 bases at V and 8 bases at J, with 8 bases between. The CDR3: CASSQEGGYSPLHF. CDR3 DNA sequence: TGTGCCAGCAGCCAAGAAGGAGGGTATTCACCCCTCCACTTT.

This sequence joins TRBV12-3 or TRBV12-4 and TRBJ1-2, with 11 nucleotides matching TRBD1. The J segment lost 6 bases and the V segment lost 7 bases, leaving 1 base of the junction unmatched. CDR3 length equals 12 residues. The CDR3 nucleotides read TGTGCCAGCATGGACAGGGGGCATGGCTACACCTTC. Translated: CASMDRGHGYTF.

The count of this clone is one. The V gene is TRBV5-1, the J gene TRBJ2-5; 11 nucleotides line up with TRBD2. V was pared by 0 bases and J by 4 bases, with 5 bases of the junction left unmatched. Germline V gene lookup returns CDR1 SGHRS and CDR2 YFSETQ. The CDR3 totals 16 residues. The CDR3 coding sequence is TGCGCCAGCAGCTTGGGGAGACTAGCGGGACGAGAGACCCAGTACTTC. Protein: CASSLGRLAGRETQYF.

The chain recombines TRBV5-4 with TRBJ1-4, with 8 bases identical to TRBD1. The V segment lost 4 bases and the J segment 4 bases; nucleotides outside the gene matches: 6. Germline CDR1 is SGHNT and CDR2 is YYREEE (reference sequence). The CDR3 covers 15 residues. This CDR3 reads CASSERTGSNEKLFF. CDR3 nucleotides: TGTGCCAGCAGCGAGCGGACAGGGAGTAATGAAAAACTGTTTTTT.

This clone was counted once. At one of its ends the junction is not consistent with the germline gene, which may arise from a read error. The chain joins TRBV24-1 to TRBJ1-1; 10 bases are a match to TRBD1. The CDR3 has 16 amino acids. Germline V gene data show CDR1 as KGHDR and CDR2 as SFDVKD. The CDR3 sequence: CATSDLQFRQGADAFF. The CDR3 DNA follows: TGTGCCACCAGTGATTTGCAATTTAGACAGGGGGCTGATGCTTTCTTT.

V gene TRBV19 combines with J gene TRBJ2-1; maybe TRBD2 (5 bases). The germline V and J ends were trimmed by 6 bases and 4 bases, with 19 bases remaining between them. The CDR3 totals 16 residues. CDR1 is LNHDA and CDR2 is SQIVND in the germline V gene (reference sequence). CDR3 in amino acids: CASSRTSRESYNEQFF. Here the CDR3 DNA reads TGTGCCAGTAGCCGAACTTCGAGGGAGAGTTACAATGAGCAGTTCTTC.